This T cell receptor beta chain is from a study of T cells after yellow fever vaccination. TCRdb analysed the 5' RACE reads with MiXCR anew, one entry per CDR3 protein. The repertoire holds approximately 550,000 distinct CDR3 sequences, with 15% to 20% as singletons. Germline assignment: CDR1 DFQATT and CDR2 SNEGSKA (reference sequence). The V and J ends lost 5 bases and 3 bases respectively, with 20 bases between them. This CDR3 region has 15 residues. The specimen comprised PBMCs, sampled 15 days after the yellow fever booster vaccination. This receptor was obtained from a man aged 25-45 years who received the YFV17D yellow fever vaccine. The V call is TRBV20-1, the J call TRBJ2-7; weak D call: TRBD2 (6 bases). The CDR3 loop reads CSAPLGTGVGYEQYF. CDR3 nucleotide sequence: TGCAGTGCTCCGCTGGGTACGGGAGTGGGCTACGAGCAGTACTTC.